Listed below are T cell receptor beta chains from one sample, sequenced in a study of shared clonotypes between healthy human individuals. Data came from immunoSEQ multiplex PCR; TCRdb stores just in-frame clones and leaves some out. The sample contains more than 1 million clones, 75% to 85% of which appear only once. Sequencing was done on a sample of memory CD4+ T cells from PBMCs. These TCRs come from a man aged 18 to 30 in good health. Some clones in this sample may be carry-over from other donors' samples. The CDR3 runs from the conserved cysteine through the conserved F or W. D genes are given only for firm matches. Part of the rows lack a size; the others show once, few, many or a class for expanded clones.

DNA	CDR3	D	size	J	V
TGTGCCAGCAGGGGAGCGGGAACCTACAATGAGCAGTTCTTC	CASRGAGTYNEQFF	TRBD2	.	TRBJ2-1	TRBV28
TGTGCCTGGAGTGGGCCCCGGGCAGATACGCAGTATTTT	CAWSGPRADTQYF	.	.	TRBJ2-3	TRBV30
TGTGCCAGCAGCTTTGAGGGCAGAGGGCAGCCCCAGCATTTT	CASSFEGRGQPQHF	.	.	TRBJ1-5	TRBV7-9
TGCGCCAGCAGCAGACAGGGGGCCCAAGAGACCCAGTACTTC	CASSRQGAQETQYF	TRBD1	.	TRBJ2-5	TRBV5-1
TGTGCCAGCAGTGAAGGGGCTAGCGGGACCACAGATACGCAGTATTTT	CASSEGASGTTDTQYF	TRBD2	.	TRBJ2-3	TRBV2
TGCAGCGTTGATCAGGGGGCAAGGGCAGATACGCAGTATTTT	CSVDQGARADTQYF	TRBD1	.	TRBJ2-3	TRBV29-1
TGTGCCAGCAGCTTAGCTCGGACTAGCGCCAATGAGCAGTTCTTC	CASSLARTSANEQFF	TRBD2	.	TRBJ2-1	TRBV7-6
TGTGCCACCTCGTGGGGCCCGGCGAGGGGGACCCAGCATTTT	CATSWGPARGTQHF	.	.	TRBJ1-5	TRBV10-3
TGTGCCAGCAGCCCCTGGACTGACCGGCGGACCGGGGAGCTGTTTTTT	CASSPWTDRRTGELFF	.	.	TRBJ2-2	TRBV5-4
TGCAGCGCCCGACCCCAAATCCTCGGGGATATGGTGGCTTTCTTT	CSARPQILGDMVAFF	.	.	TRBJ1-1	TRBV29-1
TGTGCCAGCAAGAAAGCGGGAGAGGGGTCCTACGAGCAGTACTTC	CASKKAGEGSYEQYF	TRBD2	few	TRBJ2-7	TRBV6-1
TGTGCCAGCAGCTTGGATTCAGTCGTGGACACCATATATTTT	CASSLDSVVDTIYF	.	.	TRBJ1-3	TRBV5-5
TGTGCCAGCAGTAGCGGGAGCACAGATACGCAGTATTTT	CASSSGSTDTQYF	.	.	TRBJ2-3	TRBV27
TGTGCCAGCAGCGAGACAGGTCGTGGAGATACGCAGTATTTT	CASSETGRGDTQYF	.	.	TRBJ2-3	TRBV5-6
TGCGCCAGCAGAGGGGGGGGACAGGGACACCCCCGAACCTCCTACAATGAGCAGTTCTTC	CASRGGGQGHPRTSYNEQFF	TRBD1	.	TRBJ2-1	TRBV5-1
TGTGCCAGCAGCTTACCGGGCGGCGGTGGGCCCCAGTACTTC	CASSLPGGGGPQYF	.	.	TRBJ2-5	TRBV7-8
TGTGCCAGCTCTTTGGCGGCAACTAATGAAAAACTGTTTTTT	CASSLAATNEKLFF	.	few	TRBJ1-4	TRBV18
TGTGCCAGCAGCCGGTGGTCCAGGGGCGGAAGCACAGATACGCAGTATTTT	CASSRWSRGGSTDTQYF	.	.	TRBJ2-3	TRBV7-2
TGTGCCAGCAACGTGCCGGACAGGGGAAACTATGGCTACACCTTC	CASNVPDRGNYGYTF	TRBD1	many	TRBJ1-2	TRBV5-5
TGTGCCACGACAGGGAACTATGGCTACACCTTC	CATTGNYGYTF	TRBD1	.	TRBJ1-2	TRBV6-1
TGTGCCAGCAGCTTAGGGTTGCCAGCGGGAGGGCAAGAGACCCAGTACTTC	CASSLGLPAGGQETQYF	TRBD2	.	TRBJ2-5	TRBV7-6
TGTGCCAGCAGTTTACGGGGGGGCTTC	CASSLRGGF	.	.	TRBJ1-2	TRBV28
TGTGCCAGCAGCTTGGGCGCGTACGAGCAGTACTTC	CASSLGAYEQYF	.	.	TRBJ2-7	TRBV5-6
TGTGCCAGCAGCTTCAGTTTAGGCGAAAAACTGTTTTTT	CASSFSLGEKLFF	.	.	TRBJ1-4	TRBV7-2
TGCGCCAGCAGCGCTAGCGGGAGGGCCGTGGATACGCAGTATTTT	CASSASGRAVDTQYF	TRBD2	.	TRBJ2-3	TRBV4-3
TGTGCCAGTAGTTGGACAGGACTCACTGAAGCTTTCTTT	CASSWTGLTEAFF	TRBD1	.	TRBJ1-1	TRBV19
TGTGCCAGCAGTCTACTAGCGCCGGCCGACCAAGAGACCCAGTACTTC	CASSLLAPADQETQYF	TRBD2	few	TRBJ2-5	TRBV6-6
TGCGCCAGCAGCCGAGGCCCTGGTGACATTCAGTACTTC	CASSRGPGDIQYF	.	.	TRBJ2-4	TRBV4-1
TGTGCCAGCAGGACCGGGTTAGCTCCCTATGGCTACACCTTC	CASRTGLAPYGYTF	.	.	TRBJ1-2	TRBV5-4
TGCGCCAGCAGCTTGTCAGTACAGGTCACAGATACGCAGTATTTT	CASSLSVQVTDTQYF	.	.	TRBJ2-3	TRBV5-1
TGCGCCAGCAGCCAAGGAGGACGGTCCCCGATCTACGAGCAGTACTTC	CASSQGGRSPIYEQYF	.	once	TRBJ2-7	TRBV4-1
TGTGCCAGTAGTGCCCGCCCCCCAGCGGGAGGGCCAAGTACGCAGTATTTT	CASSARPPAGGPSTQYF	TRBD2	.	TRBJ2-3	TRBV19
TGTGCCAGCCGGCTAGGGACTAGCGCCGACTACGAGCAGTACTTC	CASRLGTSADYEQYF	TRBD2	.	TRBJ2-7	TRBV27
TGCAGCGTTGAAGATCCCACGGATTACTCTGGGGCCAACGTCCTGACTTTC	CSVEDPTDYSGANVLTF	.	.	TRBJ2-6	TRBV29-1
TGTGCCAGCACAAGATCCAGCGGGACGCAGAGAACCTACGAGCAGTACTTC	CASTRSSGTQRTYEQYF	TRBD2	once	TRBJ2-7	TRBV11-2
TGTGCCAGCAGTCCCGGTCTCGGGGGTGAAGAGACCCAGTACTTC	CASSPGLGGEETQYF	.	.	TRBJ2-5	TRBV28
TGTGCCAGCAGTTCTTACAGAAATGAAAAACTGTTTTTT	CASSSYRNEKLFF	.	.	TRBJ1-4	TRBV27
TGTGCCAGCAGTGGGCCTACCTACGAGCAGTACTTC	CASSGPTYEQYF	.	.	TRBJ2-7	TRBV6-1